This TCR beta chain was sequenced during a study of long-term antiretroviral therapy in people with HIV. Findings and limits, study-wide: Blood draws took place between 2004 and 2017 and possibly involved older ART regimens.

At survey level, the immunoSEQ assay was run in its v3.0 version. This table comes from immunoSEQ multiplex PCR, and its TCRdb copy is limited to in-frame clones, with some not included. The sample has over 30,000 clones, 70% to 80% seen once. Per donor, at least one pre-ART and at least two post-ART PBMC samples were obtained. As to this clone: Its antigen is unknown.

This CDR3 is built from 13 residues. Germline V CDR1 and CDR2: LNHDA, SQIVND (reference sequence). Trimming left V 7 bases short and J 0 bases short, with 9 bases between. Sequenced material: unsorted PBMCs, taken 1.9 years after starting antiretroviral therapy. The sequence came from a man younger than 35 with HIV. The chain joins TRBV19 to TRBJ1-1, with a possible D match to TRBD1 (5 bases). DNA for the CDR3: TGTGCCAGTACCGACAGTATGAACACTGAAGCTTTCTTT. Amino acid sequence: CASTDSMNTEAFF. Together with reference TRBV19 and TRBJ1-1, the CDR3 gives the full variable domain: DGGITQSPKYLFRKEGQNVTLSCEQNLNHDAMYWYRQDPGQGLRLIYYSQIVNDFQKGDIAEGYSVSREKKESFPLTVTSAQKNPTAFYLCASTDSMNTEAFFGQGTRLTVV.